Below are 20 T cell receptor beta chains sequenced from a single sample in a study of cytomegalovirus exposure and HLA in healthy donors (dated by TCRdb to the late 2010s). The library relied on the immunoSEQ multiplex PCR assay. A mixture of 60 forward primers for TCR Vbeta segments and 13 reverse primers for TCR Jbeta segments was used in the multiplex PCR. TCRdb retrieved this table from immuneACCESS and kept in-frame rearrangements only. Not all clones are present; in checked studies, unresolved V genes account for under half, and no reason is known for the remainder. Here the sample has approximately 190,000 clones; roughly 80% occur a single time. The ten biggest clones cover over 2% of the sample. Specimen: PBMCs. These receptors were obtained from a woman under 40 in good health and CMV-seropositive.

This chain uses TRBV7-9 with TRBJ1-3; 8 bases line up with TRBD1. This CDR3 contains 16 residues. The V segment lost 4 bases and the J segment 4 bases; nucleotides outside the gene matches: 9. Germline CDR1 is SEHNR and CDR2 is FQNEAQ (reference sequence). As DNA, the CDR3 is TGTGCCAGCAGCTCACCCTCAGGGGGCTACGGAAACACCATATATTTT. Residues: CASSSPSGGYGNTIYF.

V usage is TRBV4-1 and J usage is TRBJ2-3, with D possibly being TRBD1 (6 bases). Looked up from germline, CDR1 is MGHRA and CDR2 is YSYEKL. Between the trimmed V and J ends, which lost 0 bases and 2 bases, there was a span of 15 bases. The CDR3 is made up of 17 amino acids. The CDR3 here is CASSQDPTGQITDTQYF. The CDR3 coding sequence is TGCGCCAGCAGCCAAGATCCGACAGGACAAATCACAGATACGCAGTATTTT.

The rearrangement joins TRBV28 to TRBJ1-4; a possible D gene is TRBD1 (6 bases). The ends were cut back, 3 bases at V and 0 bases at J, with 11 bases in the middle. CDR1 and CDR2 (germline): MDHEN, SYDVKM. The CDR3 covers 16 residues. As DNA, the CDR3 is TGTGCCAGCAGTTTGGCGGGGGCTGCAACTAATGAAAAACTGTTTTTT. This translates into CASSLAGAATNEKLFF.

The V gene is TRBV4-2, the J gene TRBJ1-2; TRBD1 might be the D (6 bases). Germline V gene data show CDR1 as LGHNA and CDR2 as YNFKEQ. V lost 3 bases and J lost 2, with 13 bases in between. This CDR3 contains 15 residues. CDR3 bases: TGTGCCAGCAGCCAGGAGGTGGGGGCCAACTATGGCTACACCTTC. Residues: CASSQEVGANYGYTF.

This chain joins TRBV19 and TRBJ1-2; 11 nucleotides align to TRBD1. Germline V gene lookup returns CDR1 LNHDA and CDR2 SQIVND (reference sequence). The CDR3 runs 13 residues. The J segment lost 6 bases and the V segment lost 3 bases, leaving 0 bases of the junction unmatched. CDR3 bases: TGTGCCAGTAGTATGGGACAGGGGGATGGCTACACCTTC. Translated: CASSMGQGDGYTF.

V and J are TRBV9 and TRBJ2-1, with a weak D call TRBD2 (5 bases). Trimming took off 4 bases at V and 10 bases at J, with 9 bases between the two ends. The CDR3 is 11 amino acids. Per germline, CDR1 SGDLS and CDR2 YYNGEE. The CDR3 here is CASSPGLEQFF. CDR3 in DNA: TGTGCCAGCAGCCCCGGACTGGAGCAGTTCTTC.

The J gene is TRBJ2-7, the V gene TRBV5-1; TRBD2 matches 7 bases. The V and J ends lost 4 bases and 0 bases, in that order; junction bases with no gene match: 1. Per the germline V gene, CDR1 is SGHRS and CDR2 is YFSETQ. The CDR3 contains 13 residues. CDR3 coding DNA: TGCGCCAGCAGCGGCGGGAGCTCCTACGAGCAGTACTTC. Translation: CASSGGSSYEQYF.

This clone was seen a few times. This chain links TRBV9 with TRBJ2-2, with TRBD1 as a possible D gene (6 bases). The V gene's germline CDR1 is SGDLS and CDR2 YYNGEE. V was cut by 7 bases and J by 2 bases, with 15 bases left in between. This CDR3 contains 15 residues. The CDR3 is CASSPSGANTGELFF. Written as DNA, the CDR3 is TGTGCCAGCTCCCCCTCAGGGGCTAACACCGGGGAGCTGTTTTTT.

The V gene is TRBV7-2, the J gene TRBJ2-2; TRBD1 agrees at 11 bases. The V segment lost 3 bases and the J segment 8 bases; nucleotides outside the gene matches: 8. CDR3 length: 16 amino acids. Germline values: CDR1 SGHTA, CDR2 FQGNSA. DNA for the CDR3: TGTGCCAGCAGCTTGGGGGACAGGGGGTTCTTGGGGGAGCTGTTTTTT. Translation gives CASSLGDRGFLGELFF.

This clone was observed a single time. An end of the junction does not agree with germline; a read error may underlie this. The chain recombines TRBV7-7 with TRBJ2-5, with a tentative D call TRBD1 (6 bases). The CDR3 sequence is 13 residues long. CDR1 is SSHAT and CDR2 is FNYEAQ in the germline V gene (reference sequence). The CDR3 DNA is TGTGCTAGCAGCCGAGGACAGATAAAGACCCAGTACTTC. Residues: CASSRGQIKTQYF.

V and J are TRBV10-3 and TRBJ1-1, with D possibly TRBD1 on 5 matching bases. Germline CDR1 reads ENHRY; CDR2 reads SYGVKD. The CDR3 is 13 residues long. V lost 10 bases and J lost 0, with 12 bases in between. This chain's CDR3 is CATSDTLNTEAFF. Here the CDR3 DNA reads TGTGCCACCTCGGACACCCTGAACACTGAAGCTTTCTTT.

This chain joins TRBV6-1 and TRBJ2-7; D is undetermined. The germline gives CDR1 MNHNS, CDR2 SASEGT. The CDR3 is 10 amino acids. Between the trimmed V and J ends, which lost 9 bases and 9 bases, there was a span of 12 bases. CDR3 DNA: TGTGCCAGTGCCATTACGCGGCAGTACTTC. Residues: CASAITRQYF.

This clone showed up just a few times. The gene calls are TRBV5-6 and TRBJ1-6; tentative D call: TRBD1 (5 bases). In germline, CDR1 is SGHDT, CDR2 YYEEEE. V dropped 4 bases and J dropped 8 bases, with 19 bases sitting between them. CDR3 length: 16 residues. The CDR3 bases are TGTGCCAGCAGCGGATCAGGGATCTCTCCGGATTCACCCCTCCACTTT. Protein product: CASSGSGISPDSPLHF.

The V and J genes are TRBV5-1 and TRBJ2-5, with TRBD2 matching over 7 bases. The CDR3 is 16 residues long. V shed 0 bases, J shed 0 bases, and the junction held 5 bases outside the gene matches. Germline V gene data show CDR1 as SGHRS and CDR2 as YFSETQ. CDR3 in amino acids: CASSLGASGYQETQYF. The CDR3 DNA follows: TGCGCCAGCAGCTTGGGGGCTAGCGGTTACCAAGAGACCCAGTACTTC.

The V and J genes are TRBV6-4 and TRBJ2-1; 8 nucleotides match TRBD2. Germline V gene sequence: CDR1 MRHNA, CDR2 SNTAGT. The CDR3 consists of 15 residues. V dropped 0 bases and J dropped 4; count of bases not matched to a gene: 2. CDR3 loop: CASSDSQRGYNEQFF. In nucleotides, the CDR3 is TGTGCCAGCAGTGACTCGCAGCGGGGGTACAATGAGCAGTTCTTC.

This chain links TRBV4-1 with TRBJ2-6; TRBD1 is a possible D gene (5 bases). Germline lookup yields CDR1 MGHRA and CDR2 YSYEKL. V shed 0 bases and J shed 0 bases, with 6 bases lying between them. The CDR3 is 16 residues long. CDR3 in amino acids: CASSQEGRSGANVLTF. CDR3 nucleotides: TGCGCCAGCAGCCAAGAGGGGCGCTCTGGGGCCAACGTCCTGACTTTC.

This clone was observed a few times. The CDR3 region is CASSLGQANQPQHF. CDR3 DNA sequence: TGCGCCAGCAGCTTGGGACAGGCCAATCAGCCCCAGCATTTT. J is TRBJ1-5 and V is TRBV5-1; D is possibly TRBD1 (6 bases). The CDR3 loop spans 14 amino acids. V lost 0 bases and J lost 3, with 7 bases in between. Germline V gene sequence: CDR1 SGHRS, CDR2 YFSETQ.

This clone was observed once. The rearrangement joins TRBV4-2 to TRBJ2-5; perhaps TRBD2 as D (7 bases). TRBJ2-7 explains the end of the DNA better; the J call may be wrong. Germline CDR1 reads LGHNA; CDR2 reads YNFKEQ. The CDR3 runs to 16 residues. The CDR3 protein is CASSHLGGDNSYEQYF. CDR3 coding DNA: TGTGCCAGCAGCCACTTGGGGGGGGACAACTCCTACGAGCAGTACTTC.

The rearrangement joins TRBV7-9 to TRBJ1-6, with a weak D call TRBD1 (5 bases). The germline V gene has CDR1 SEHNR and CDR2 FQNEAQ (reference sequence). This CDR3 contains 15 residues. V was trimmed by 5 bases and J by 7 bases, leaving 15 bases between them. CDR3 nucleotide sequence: TGTGCCAGCAGCCCAGGGAACTATGGCAATTCACCCCTCCACTTT. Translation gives CASSPGNYGNSPLHF.

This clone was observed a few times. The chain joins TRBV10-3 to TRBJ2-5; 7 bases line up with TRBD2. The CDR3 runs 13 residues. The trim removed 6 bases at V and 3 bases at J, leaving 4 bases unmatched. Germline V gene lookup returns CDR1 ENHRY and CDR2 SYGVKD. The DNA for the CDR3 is TGTGCCATCAGAGCTAGCGGTAAAGAGACCCAGTACTTC. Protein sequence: CAIRASGKETQYF.